The 19 T cell receptor beta chains below were found in one sample sequenced in a study of PD-1 blockade in classical Hodgkin lymphoma. Sequenced by immunoSEQ multiplex PCR; TCRdb stores in-frame clones only, minus some. The repertoire holds about 11,000 clones, with 70% to 80% as singletons. Brentuximab vedotin exposure varied, and every patient relapsed after autologous stem cell transplantation. Sample: peripheral blood mononuclear cells (PBMCs), taken at baseline. All receptors come from a human donor with classical Hodgkin lymphoma.

For the CDR3, the DNA is TGTGCCAGCAGTCCCGGACTAGCGGGAGAGCGAGAGACCCAGTACTTC. It specifies CASSPGLAGERETQYF. The chain links TRBV28 to TRBJ2-5, with 13 bases identical to TRBD2. Losses at the gene ends were 5 bases for V and 4 bases for J; bases not matched to a gene: 7. This CDR3 has 16 amino acids. Germline V CDR1 and CDR2: MDHEN, SYDVKM.

This clone ranks as medium-sized. The chain employs TRBV4-1 and TRBJ2-7, with 10 bases identical to TRBD1. V dropped 0 bases and J dropped 2; count of bases not matched to a gene: 10. Germline CDR1 reads MGHRA; CDR2 reads YSYEKL. This CDR3 is built from 18 residues. The CDR3 bases are TGCGCCAGCAGCCAAGACCACATGGGTGGGACAGGGGCCTACGAGCAGTACTTC. Its protein is CASSQDHMGGTGAYEQYF.

The V call is TRBV7-8, the J call TRBJ2-5; D call uncertain. Trimming took 4 bases from V and 5 from J, leaving 14 bases between them. From germline, CDR1 is SGHVS and CDR2 FQNEAQ. The CDR3 covers 14 residues. CDR3 DNA: TGTGCCAGCAGCTCCTTCCCGGAGAGGGAGACCCAGTACTTC. Translated: CASSSFPERETQYF.

This clone was counted once. This rearrangement joins TRBV5-1 to TRBJ2-7, with D perhaps TRBD1 or TRBD2 (5 bases each). CDR1 SGHRS and CDR2 YFSETQ come from the germline V gene. The V and J ends lost 7 bases and 0 bases respectively, with 11 bases between them. This CDR3 region has 13 residues. Written as DNA, the CDR3 is TGCGCCAGCGGGCCCGGGACCTCCTACGAGCAGTACTTC. Its translation: CASGPGTSYEQYF.

This chain connects TRBV15 to TRBJ2-1; perhaps TRBD2 as D (5 bases). The CDR3 has 16 amino acids. Trimming shortened V by 3 bases and J by 0 bases, and 12 bases separated the two germline ends. Germline CDR1 LNHNV, CDR2 YYDKDF (reference sequence). The CDR3 nucleotides read TGTGCCACCAGCAGTCCCCGAGCGGACTCCTACAATGAGCAGTTCTTC. Its protein product is CATSSPRADSYNEQFF.

The V call is TRBV6-1, the J call TRBJ2-2, with 7 bases that match TRBD1. Germline V gene lookup returns CDR1 MNHNS and CDR2 SASEGT. The trim removed 4 bases at V and 8 bases at J, leaving 13 bases unmatched. The CDR3 has 16 residues. CDR3 region: CASSAEQGRISGELFF. Here the CDR3 DNA reads TGTGCCAGCAGTGCCGAACAGGGGCGAATTTCTGGGGAGCTGTTTTTT.

This CDR3 is CASSAGQTEAFF. The CDR3 DNA sequence: TGTGCCAGTAGTGCAGGCCAGACTGAAGCTTTCTTT. The chain carries TRBV19 and TRBJ1-1; D uncertain. Germline-derived CDR1 and CDR2 are LNHDA and SQIVND (reference sequence). This CDR3 contains 12 residues. Trimming removed 5 bases at V and 5 bases at J, with 9 bases between.

A few counts support this clone. The genes are TRBV5-1 and TRBJ2-3; D is perhaps TRBD2 (6 bases). The ends were cut back, 3 bases at V and 1 base at J, with 18 bases in the middle. CDR1 and CDR2 (germline): SGHRS, YFSETQ. The CDR3 runs to 17 residues. The CDR3 coding sequence is TGCGCCAGCAGCTCCTCGGGACTTTTCCTACGCACAGATACGCAGTATTTT. Translating gives CASSSSGLFLRTDTQYF.

The chain recombines TRBV7-9 with TRBJ2-5; D possibly uses TRBD1 or TRBD2 (5 bases each). The CDR3 loop spans 16 amino acids. Trimming cost V 3 bases and J 5 bases, with 19 bases left between them. The germline V gene encodes CDR1 SEHNR and CDR2 FQNEAQ (reference sequence). CDR3 sequence: CASSLGSGALVETQYF. The CDR3 nucleotides are TGTGCCAGCAGCTTGGGGTCCGGGGCATTGGTCGAGACCCAGTACTTC.

This chain links TRBV25-1 with TRBJ1-3; D remains ambiguous. This CDR3 spans 12 amino acids. Germline V gene lookup returns CDR1 MGHDK and CDR2 SYGVNS. With 4 bases removed from V and 3 bases from J, the gap between germline ends came to 4 bases. In nucleotides, the CDR3 is TGTGCCAGCAGTGGAAATGGAAACACCATATATTTT. Translating it yields CASSGNGNTIYF.

The chain carries TRBV28 and TRBJ2-3; weak D call: TRBD1 (6 bases). The CDR3 extends over 15 amino acids. Germline CDR1 reads MDHEN; CDR2 reads SYDVKM. V lost 4 bases and J 2 bases, leaving 13 bases between the germline ends. The CDR3, as DNA: TGTGCCAGCAGTTACTACAGGGCAACCACAGATACGCAGTATTTT. Translated, it gives CASSYYRATTDTQYF.

The chain couples TRBV7-9 to TRBJ2-7; 8 bases are shared with TRBD1. V shed 5 bases and J 0 bases; nucleotides not matched to a gene: 3. This CDR3 comprises 14 residues. The germline CDR1 and CDR2 sequences are SEHNR and FQNEAQ (reference sequence). CDR3 in amino acids: CASSPGTGSYEQYF. The DNA for the CDR3 is TGTGCCAGCAGCCCCGGGACAGGCTCCTACGAGCAGTACTTC.

The chain couples TRBV4-1 to TRBJ2-1, with 7 bases matching TRBD1. There are 12 residues in the CDR3. J was trimmed by 10 bases and V by 4 bases; bases with no gene match: 4. CDR1 and CDR2 from the germline V gene are MGHRA and YSYEKL. The CDR3 region is CASSPHRGEQFF. CDR3 coding DNA: TGCGCCAGCAGCCCACACAGGGGCGAGCAGTTCTTC.

The chain is built from TRBV28 and TRBJ1-1; the D gene is possibly TRBD1 (6 bases). The V gene's germline CDR1 is MDHEN and CDR2 SYDVKM. Trimming removed 5 bases at V and 1 base at J, with 17 bases between. This CDR3 region has 16 residues. CDR3 nucleotide sequence: TGTGCCAGCAGTGAGAACAGGGTGAGTGGGAACACTGAAGCTTTCTTT. Its translation is CASSENRVSGNTEAFF.

This clone has more than one count but fewer than ten. The V gene is TRBV7-9, the J gene TRBJ2-1; 7 nucleotides align to TRBD1. The CDR3 loop spans 15 amino acids. CDR1 SEHNR and CDR2 FQNEAQ come from the germline V gene (reference sequence). The V gene end was trimmed by 5 bases and the J gene end by 4 bases; junction bases not matched to a gene: 8. CDR3 protein: CASSGRGQQYNEQFF. The CDR3 nucleotides read TGTGCCAGCAGCGGACGGGGACAGCAGTACAATGAGCAGTTCTTC.

The gene calls are TRBV2 and TRBJ2-7, with 9 bases fitting TRBD2. The CDR3 loop spans 18 amino acids. V shed 2 bases and J 4 bases; nucleotides not matched to a gene: 15. The V gene's germline CDR1 is SNHLY and CDR2 FYNNEI. The CDR3 here is CASSERRSSGTIGYEQYF. The DNA of the CDR3 is TGTGCCAGCAGTGAAAGGAGGTCTAGCGGGACCATCGGGTACGAGCAGTACTTC. Based on the CDR3 plus reference TRBV2 and TRBJ2-7, the full variable domain is EPEVTQTPSHQVTQMGQEVILRCVPISNHLYFYWYRQILGQKVEFLVSFYNNEISEKSEIFDDQFSVERPDGSNFTLKIRSTKLEDSAMYFCASSERRSSGTIGYEQYFGPGTRLTVT.

This sequence joins TRBV15 and TRBJ1-5; 9 bases fit TRBD1. Germline V gives CDR1 LNHNV, CDR2 YYDKDF (reference sequence). After removal of 0 bases from V and 6 bases from J, the junction contained 6 bases not matched to a gene. The CDR3 runs 16 residues. CDR3: CATSRDMTGGIQPQHF. DNA of the CDR3: TGTGCCACCAGCAGAGATATGACAGGGGGAATTCAGCCCCAGCATTTT.

The chain is built from TRBV5-1 and TRBJ2-7; D is uncertain. Per germline, CDR1 SGHRS and CDR2 YFSETQ. This CDR3 is built from 12 residues. V lost 4 bases to trimming and J lost 2 bases, with 7 bases between them. CDR3 DNA sequence: TGCGCCAGCAGCCTAACTACCTACGAGCAGTACTTC. Protein sequence: CASSLTTYEQYF.

This rearrangement joins TRBV2 to TRBJ2-2; D unresolved. The germline V gene has CDR1 SNHLY and CDR2 FYNNEI. The CDR3 is 17 amino acids. V was shortened by 2 bases and J by 0 bases, with 13 bases between the two germline ends. The CDR3 DNA sequence: TGTGCCAGCAGTGAATTTTCTGACGGGTCGAACACCGGGGAGCTGTTTTTT. Its protein is CASSEFSDGSNTGELFF.